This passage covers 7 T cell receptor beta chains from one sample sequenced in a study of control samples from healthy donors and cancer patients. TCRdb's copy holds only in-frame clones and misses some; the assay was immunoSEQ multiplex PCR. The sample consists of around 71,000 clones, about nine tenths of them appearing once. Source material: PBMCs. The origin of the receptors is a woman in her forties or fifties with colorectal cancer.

The CDR3 DNA sequence: TGCAGTGCTAGTCAGGGGGAAATCAGCAATCAGCCCCAGCATTTT. Translated, it gives CSASQGEISNQPQHF. V gene TRBV20-1 combines with J gene TRBJ1-5; 7 bases line up with TRBD1. V lost 3 bases, J lost 1 base, and 6 bases stayed unmatched. The CDR3 contains 15 residues. Germline loops: CDR1 DFQATT, CDR2 SNEGSKA (reference sequence).

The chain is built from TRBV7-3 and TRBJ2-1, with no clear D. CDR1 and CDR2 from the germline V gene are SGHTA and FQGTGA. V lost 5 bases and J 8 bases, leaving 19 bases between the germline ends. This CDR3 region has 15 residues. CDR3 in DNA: TGTGCCAGCAGCGAAACCGGGTCCCGGTATGATGAGCAGTTCTTC. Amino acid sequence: CASSETGSRYDEQFF.

This chain's CDR3 is CASSRQGGDRSSYEQYF. The CDR3 region has the DNA TGTGCCAGCAGCCGCCAGGGGGGGGACAGGAGCTCCTACGAGCAGTACTTC. The chain is built from TRBV3-1 (or the pseudogene TRBV3-2) and TRBJ2-7; D might be TRBD1 (8 bases). V shed 4 bases and J shed 0 bases, with 19 bases lying between them. The germline V gene encodes CDR1 LGHDT and CDR2 YNNKEL (reference sequence). The CDR3 loop spans 17 amino acids.

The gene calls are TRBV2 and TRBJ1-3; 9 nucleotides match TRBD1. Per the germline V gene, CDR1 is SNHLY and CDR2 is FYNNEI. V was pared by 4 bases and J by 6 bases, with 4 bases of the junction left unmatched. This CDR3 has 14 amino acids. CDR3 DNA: TGTGCCAGCAGTGGGACAGGGGATAAAAACACCATATATTTT. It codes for CASSGTGDKNTIYF.

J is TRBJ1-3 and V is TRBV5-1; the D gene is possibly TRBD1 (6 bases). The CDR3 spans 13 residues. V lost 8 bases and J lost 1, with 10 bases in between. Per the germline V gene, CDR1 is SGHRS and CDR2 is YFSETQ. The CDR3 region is CASATGSGNTIYF. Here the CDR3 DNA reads TGCGCCAGTGCCACAGGGTCTGGAAACACCATATATTTT.

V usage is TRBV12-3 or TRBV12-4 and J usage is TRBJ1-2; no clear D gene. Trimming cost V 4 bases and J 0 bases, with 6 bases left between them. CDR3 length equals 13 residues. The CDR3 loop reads CASSYRTNYGYTF. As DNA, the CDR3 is TGTGCCAGCAGTTACAGAACTAACTATGGCTACACCTTC.

The CDR3 sequence: CASSVDGGKTQYF. The CDR3, as DNA: TGTGCCAGCAGCGTAGACGGGGGCAAGACCCAGTACTTC. The V and J genes are TRBV9 and TRBJ2-5; either TRBD1 or TRBD2 may supply D (6 bases each). The length of the CDR3 is 13 residues. Trimming cost V 0 bases and J 6 bases, with 9 bases left between them. Germline V gene sequence: CDR1 SGDLS, CDR2 YYNGEE.